This T cell receptor (beta chain) was identified in a study of T cell repertoires in cytomegalovirus infection. The overall study: Indications of both CMV infection and matching HLA type were provided by public TCR beta signatures.

This clonotype was detected ten times or more. V lost 3 bases, J lost 5 bases, and 12 bases stayed unmatched. Germline V gives CDR1 DFQATT, CDR2 SNEGSKA (reference sequence). The CDR3 has 16 residues. TCRdb reanalysed the reads using MiXCR and keeps one entry per CDR3 protein. The data show 100,000 to 150,000 distinct CDR3 sequences, 8.8% seen once. This receptor was identified in a human donor in good health (CMV status not recorded). Some clones in this sample may be carry-over from other donors' samples. The V call is TRBV20-1, the J call TRBJ2-1; 8 nucleotides line up with TRBD2. Specimen: PBMCs. CDR3 residues: CSASSWAGGVDNEQFF. Here the CDR3 DNA reads TGCAGTGCTAGTTCGTGGGCGGGGGGAGTCGACAATGAGCAGTTCTTC.